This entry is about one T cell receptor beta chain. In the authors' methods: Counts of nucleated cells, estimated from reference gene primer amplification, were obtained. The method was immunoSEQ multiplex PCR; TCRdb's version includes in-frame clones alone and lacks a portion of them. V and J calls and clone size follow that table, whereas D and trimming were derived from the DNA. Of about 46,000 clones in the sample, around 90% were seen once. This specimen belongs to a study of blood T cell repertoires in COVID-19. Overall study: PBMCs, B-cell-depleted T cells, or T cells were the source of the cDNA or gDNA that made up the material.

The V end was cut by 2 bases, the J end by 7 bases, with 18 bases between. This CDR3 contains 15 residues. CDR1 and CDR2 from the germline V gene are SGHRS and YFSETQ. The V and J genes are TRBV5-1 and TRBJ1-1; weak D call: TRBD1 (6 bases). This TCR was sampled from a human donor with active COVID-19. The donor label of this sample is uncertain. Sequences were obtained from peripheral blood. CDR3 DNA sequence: TGCGCCAGCAGCTTATCCGACAGGCCGTCAGATGAAGCTTTCTTT. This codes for CASSLSDRPSDEAFF. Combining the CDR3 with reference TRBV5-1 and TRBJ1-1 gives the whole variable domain KAGVTQTPRYLIKTRGQQVTLSCSPISGHRSVSWYQQTPGQGLQFLFEYFSETQRNKGNFPGRFSGRQFSNSRSEMNVSTLELGDSALYLCASSLSDRPSDEAFFGQGTRLTVV.